The 16 T cell receptor beta chains below were found in one sample sequenced in a study of pediatric ulcerative colitis. During colonoscopy, one to two rectal pinch biopsies were collected. Sequenced by immunoSEQ multiplex PCR; TCRdb stores in-frame clones only, minus some. The sample lists approximately 13,000 clones; 75% to 80% were seen once. What was sequenced was gut tissue. These receptors originate from a boy aged 5 to 17 who was a control in a study of pediatric ulcerative colitis.

This clone appeared a single time. The CDR3 coding sequence is TGTGCCATCAGTGAGTCGGGGGCCCCGGGGCCCTATGGCTACACCTTC. It is translated as CAISESGAPGPYGYTF. This chain links TRBV10-3 with TRBJ1-2; TRBD1 is a possible D gene (6 bases). Trimming shortened V by 0 bases and J by 4 bases, and 15 bases separated the two germline ends. CDR1 is ENHRY, CDR2 SYGVKD, per germline. CDR3 length: 16 residues.

This rearrangement joins TRBV5-1 to TRBJ2-1; D may be TRBD1 (6 bases). The CDR3 is 16 residues long. V lost 3 bases to trimming and J lost 0 bases, with 13 bases between them. The germline V gene encodes CDR1 SGHRS and CDR2 YFSETQ. Written as DNA, the CDR3 is TGCGCCAGCAGCTCGACAGGAGCGAGCTCCTACAATGAGCAGTTCTTC. Protein sequence: CASSSTGASSYNEQFF.

The DNA of the CDR3 is TGCGCCAGCAGCCATCTCCCTCCAAGGGCCTCGAATCAGCCCCAGCATTTT. Translated, it gives CASSHLPPRASNQPQHF. This sequence joins TRBV4-1 and TRBJ1-5; no clear D gene. Looked up from germline, CDR1 is MGHRA and CDR2 is YSYEKL. V was shortened by 3 bases and J by 4 bases, with 19 bases between the two germline ends. The CDR3 runs to 17 residues.

V and J are TRBV5-5 and TRBJ1-3; the match to TRBD1 covers 10 bases. Germline V lookup: CDR1 SGHKS, CDR2 YYEKEE (reference sequence). With V trimmed by 4 bases and J by 1 base, 8 bases remained unmatched. The CDR3 consists of 17 residues. The CDR3: CASSVDRGHTSGNTIYF. The CDR3 coding sequence is TGTGCCAGCAGCGTAGACAGGGGGCATACATCTGGAAACACCATATATTTT.

This chain joins TRBV5-4 and TRBJ1-1; D gene uncertain. Germline CDR1 SGHNT, CDR2 YYREEE (reference sequence). The CDR3 is made up of 13 amino acids. The V gene lost 0 bases and the J gene lost 1 base, with 4 bases spanning the gap. CDR3: CASSLERNTEAFF. CDR3 sequence (DNA): TGTGCCAGCAGCTTGGAGCGGAACACTGAAGCTTTCTTT. Variable domain in full (rest from reference TRBV5-4 and TRBJ1-1): ETGVTQSPTHLIKTRGQQVTLRCSSQSGHNTVSWYQQALGQGPQFIFQYYREEENGRGNFPPRFSGLQFPNYSSELNVNALELDDSALYLCASSLERNTEAFFGQGTRLTVV.

This sequence joins TRBV29-1 and TRBJ2-3; D perhaps matches TRBD1 (6 bases). The germline CDR1 and CDR2 sequences are SQVTM and ANQGSEA. Trimming stripped 5 bases from V and 4 bases from J, with 16 bases between. The CDR3 has 14 amino acids. CDR3 region: CSVRGLSGADTQYF. CDR3 bases: TGCAGCGTTAGGGGTCTCTCAGGGGCAGATACGCAGTATTTT.

The chain employs TRBV5-4 and TRBJ1-2, with D possibly TRBD1 on 6 matching bases. Germline V lookup: CDR1 SGHNT, CDR2 YYREEE (reference sequence). The CDR3 covers 14 residues. Trimming pared 1 base from V and 8 bases from J, leaving 15 bases between. CDR3 sequence (DNA): TGTGCCAGCAGCTTGCTTTCAGGGGAGAAGGGCTACACCTTC. Its translation: CASSLLSGEKGYTF. Full variable domain (missing parts from reference TRBV5-4 and TRBJ1-2): ETGVTQSPTHLIKTRGQQVTLRCSSQSGHNTVSWYQQALGQGPQFIFQYYREEENGRGNFPPRFSGLQFPNYSSELNVNALELDDSALYLCASSLLSGEKGYTFGSGTRLTVV.

There are a few counts of this clone. The J gene is TRBJ1-2, the V gene TRBV6-6; no clear D gene. Between the trimmed V and J ends, which lost 4 bases and 9 bases, there was a span of 12 bases. Germline V gives CDR1 MNHNY, CDR2 SVGAGI (reference sequence). CDR3 length equals 12 residues. CDR3 DNA: TGTGCCAGCAGTTTAGGAGAGGATAGCTACACCTTC. This encodes CASSLGEDSYTF.

The J gene is TRBJ2-3, the V gene TRBV27; 8 bases line up with TRBD1. The length of the CDR3 is 14 residues. CDR1 and CDR2 (germline): MNHEY, SMNVEV (reference sequence). The junction had 6 bases not matched to a gene; V was cut back by 9 bases and J by 1 base. The CDR3 region has the DNA TGTGCCAGAAGGGACAGGCGACGCACAGATACGCAGTATTTT. Encoded protein: CARRDRRRTDTQYF.

The chain uses TRBV7-3 and TRBJ2-1; D is unresolved. CDR3 length: 13 amino acids. CDR1 and CDR2 from the germline V gene are SGHTA and FQGTGA. Deletions cut 3 bases from V and 5 bases from J, with 8 bases between. The DNA of the CDR3 is TGTGCCAGCAGCTTTGGACGTGACAATGAGCAGTTCTTC. Translating gives CASSFGRDNEQFF.

In its sample, this clone was seen a few times. The V and J genes are TRBV10-3 and TRBJ2-1, with TRBD1 matching 11 bases. The germline CDR1 and CDR2 sequences are ENHRY and SYGVKD. The CDR3 length is 17 residues. The V gene end was trimmed by 6 bases and the J gene end by 2 bases; junction bases not matched to a gene: 9. This CDR3 reads CAISSGTGGITYNEQFF. CDR3 coding DNA: TGTGCCATCAGCAGCGGGACAGGGGGAATAACCTACAATGAGCAGTTCTTC.

This clone was counted only a few times. The chain uses TRBV7-2 and TRBJ2-3; 13 nucleotides match TRBD2. This CDR3 region has 15 residues. CDR1 and CDR2 from the germline V gene are SGHTA and FQGNSA. V lost 4 bases to trimming and J lost 14 bases; unmatched junction nucleotides: 12. The CDR3 DNA follows: TGTGCCAGCAGCTCAGCTTTCGGACTAGCGGGGGCCTGGTATTTT. It yields the protein CASSSAFGLAGAWYF.

The chain is built from TRBV5-6 and TRBJ2-7; 13 bases match TRBD2. Germline V gene data show CDR1 as SGHDT and CDR2 as YYEEEE. The CDR3 runs to 15 residues. V lost 2 bases, J lost 6 bases, and 5 bases stayed unmatched. CDR3 loop: CASSFRTSGRTEQYF. For the CDR3, the DNA is TGTGCCAGCAGCTTTCGGACTAGCGGGAGAACCGAGCAGTACTTC.

The chain recombines TRBV4-2 with TRBJ2-1; D may be TRBD2 (5 bases). The V gene lost 0 bases and the J gene lost 0 bases, with 9 bases spanning the gap. Germline V gives CDR1 LGHNA, CDR2 YNFKEQ. The CDR3 sequence is 16 residues long. The CDR3 DNA follows: TGTGCCAGCAGCCAAGAGGCGGGCCGCTCCTACAATGAGCAGTTCTTC. This encodes CASSQEAGRSYNEQFF.

The CDR3 DNA sequence: TGCGCCAGCAGACGGAGCGCGGACACCGGGGAGCTGTTTTTT. Residues: CASRRSADTGELFF. The chain carries TRBV5-1 and TRBJ2-2; no clear D gene. The CDR3 totals 14 residues. Trimming stripped 5 bases from V and 3 bases from J, with 11 bases between. The V gene's germline CDR1 is SGHRS and CDR2 YFSETQ. Full variable domain (remainder filled in from reference TRBV5-1 and TRBJ2-2): KAGVTQTPRYLIKTRGQQVTLSCSPISGHRSVSWYQQTPGQGLQFLFEYFSETQRNKGNFPGRFSGRQFSNSRSEMNVSTLELGDSALYLCASRRSADTGELFFGEGSRLTVL.

This chain connects TRBV7-9 to TRBJ2-7; D is undetermined. The CDR3 length is 13 residues. V dropped 2 bases and J dropped 6 bases, with 11 bases sitting between them. Germline V gene lookup returns CDR1 SEHNR and CDR2 FQNEAQ (reference sequence). As DNA, the CDR3 is TGTGCCAGCAGCTTAAATAGAGGTGTCGAGCAGTACTTC. This gives the protein CASSLNRGVEQYF.